This TCR beta chain was documented in a study of CD4 T cells in relation to SARS-CoV-2 and coronaviruses. Only in-frame clones appear in the TCRdb table, and some are missing; sequencing was by immunoSEQ multiplex PCR. The data show under 20,000 clones, roughly three quarters seen once. With respect to this clone: Antigen: not known.

CD4+ T cells from unexposed donors were obtained before the COVID-19 pandemic (2011-2018). Isolation of CD4+ T cells took place after 10 days in culture. Input material: CD4+ T cells from PBMCs, cultured in vitro. This receptor was obtained from a human donor in good health.

The CDR3 is CASSQGGGLSYGYTF. As DNA, the CDR3 is TGCGCCAGCAGCCAAGGGGGGGGGCTAAGCTATGGCTACACCTTC. The V gene is TRBV4-1, the J gene TRBJ1-2, with a possible D match to TRBD1 (6 bases). The CDR3 length is 15 residues. The V gene's germline CDR1 is MGHRA and CDR2 YSYEKL. V shed 1 base and J shed 4 bases, with 13 bases lying between them.